This T cell receptor beta chain was documented in a study of blood T cells in healthy people across ages. Combining a sample-barcoded 5' primer with a J-beta primer mix, a second PCR ran for 7 to 11 cycles. TCRdb re-derived calls from the 5' RACE reads in MiXCR, one entry per CDR3 protein. The sample records about 1.8 million distinct CDR3 sequences, roughly 49% being singletons. Per germline, CDR1 SEHNR and CDR2 FQNEAQ (reference sequence). The CDR3 is 16 amino acids. With V trimmed by 2 bases and J by 4 bases, 4 bases remained unmatched. The chain couples TRBV7-9 to TRBJ2-1, with 11 bases matching TRBD2. The specimen sequenced was blood. The TCR comes from a woman aged 40 to 55 in good health. The CDR3 nucleotides are TGTGCCAGCAGCTTAACACTAGCGGGGGTGTACAATGAGCAGTTCTTC. This sequence encodes CASSLTLAGVYNEQFF.